This passage covers 17 T cell receptor beta chains from one sample sequenced in a study of cytomegalovirus exposure and HLA in healthy donors. Primers: 60 Vbeta forward and 13 Jbeta reverse. Clones were sequenced by immunoSEQ multiplex PCR, and TCRdb holds only the in-frame ones, with some missing. The sample holds 170,000 or so clones, 80% seen once. The sequencing input was PBMCs. The receptor source for this set is a man aged 25 to 40 in good health and CMV-seropositive.

The chain carries TRBV29-1 and TRBJ2-2, with TRBD1 matching 11 bases. J was trimmed by 7 bases and V by 6 bases; bases with no gene match: 13. The V gene's germline CDR1 is SQVTM and CDR2 ANQGSEA. The CDR3 extends over 16 amino acids. Written as DNA, the CDR3 is TGCAGCGTCAAACGGACAGGGGGCGGAATGGGCGGGGAGCTGTTTTTT. The encoded protein is CSVKRTGGGMGGELFF.

This clone was seen a single time. CDR3 nucleotides: TGTGCCAGCAGTCCGATTCGCGGGGGAACCTACAATGAGCAGTTCTTC. This sequence encodes CASSPIRGGTYNEQFF. The rearrangement joins TRBV2 to TRBJ2-1; 7 bases match TRBD2. With V trimmed by 5 bases and J by 2 bases, 9 bases remained unmatched. The germline CDR1 and CDR2 sequences are SNHLY and FYNNEI. The CDR3 extends over 16 amino acids.

This clone has just a few counts. Sequence at one end of the junction differs from germline and may be a read error. The V gene is TRBV6-1, the J gene TRBJ2-7; 7 bases fit TRBD1. The CDR3 loop spans 16 amino acids. Germline values: CDR1 MNHNS, CDR2 SASEGT. The CDR3 DNA reads as TGTGCCAGCAGCGAAGATACGACAGGGAATGCCTACGAGCAGTACTTC. It codes for CASSEDTTGNAYEQYF.

The chain uses TRBV2 and TRBJ2-7; possibly TRBD2 for D (6 bases). This CDR3 is built from 16 residues. Trimming pared 1 base from V and 0 bases from J, leaving 13 bases between. CDR1 SNHLY and CDR2 FYNNEI come from the germline V gene. The CDR3 sequence is CASSEEGLLSSYEQYF. The CDR3 nucleotides read TGTGCCAGCAGTGAAGAGGGACTCCTAAGCTCCTACGAGCAGTACTTC. The variable domain in full, completed from reference TRBV2 and TRBJ2-7, reads EPEVTQTPSHQVTQMGQEVILRCVPISNHLYFYWYRQILGQKVEFLVSFYNNEISEKSEIFDDQFSVERPDGSNFTLKIRSTKLEDSAMYFCASSEEGLLSSYEQYFGPGTRLTVT.

The chain couples TRBV9 to TRBJ2-7; 13 bases agree with TRBD2. The CDR3 has 16 amino acids. Germline lookup yields CDR1 SGDLS and CDR2 YYNGEE. V shed 2 bases and J 2 bases; nucleotides not matched to a gene: 4. The CDR3 bases are TGTGCCAGCAGCGTGGGGACTAGCGGGGCCCCCTACGAGCAGTACTTC. Translating it yields CASSVGTSGAPYEQYF. Together with reference TRBV9 and TRBJ2-7, the CDR3 gives the full variable domain: DSGVTQTPKHLITATGQRVTLRCSPRSGDLSVYWYQQSLDQGLQFLIQYYNGEERAKGNILERFSAQQFPDLHSELNLSSLELGDSALYFCASSVGTSGAPYEQYFGPGTRLTVT.

This chain connects TRBV9 to TRBJ1-3; TRBD1 matches 7 bases. From germline, CDR1 is SGDLS and CDR2 YYNGEE. The ends lost 0 bases at V and 4 bases at J; junction bases unmatched: 4. There are 15 residues in the CDR3. CDR3 amino acids: CASSVDGTAGNTIYF. As DNA, the CDR3 is TGTGCCAGCAGCGTAGACGGGACAGCGGGAAACACCATATATTTT.

The rearrangement joins TRBV6-5 to TRBJ1-1; D call uncertain. Germline assignment: CDR1 MNHEY and CDR2 SVGAGI. The CDR3 length is 11 residues. Trimming left V 7 bases short and J 1 base short, with 4 bases between. The CDR3 region is CASTKNTEAFF. The CDR3 bases are TGTGCCAGCACTAAGAACACTGAAGCTTTCTTT.

Here the CDR3 reads CASSDGQPNGEAFF. The DNA for the CDR3 is TGCGCCAGCAGTGATGGTCAACCCAACGGTGAAGCTTTCTTT. The V gene is TRBV10-1, the J gene TRBJ1-1; D not resolved. Trimming shortened V by 3 bases and J by 7 bases, and 15 bases separated the two germline ends. CDR3 length: 14 residues. Germline V gives CDR1 WNHNN, CDR2 SYGVQD (reference sequence).

This chain joins TRBV13 and TRBJ1-1, with D tentatively TRBD1 (6 bases). V lost 0 bases and J lost 1, with 6 bases in between. The CDR3 sequence is 14 residues long. Per germline, CDR1 PRHDT and CDR2 FYEKMQ (reference sequence). The CDR3 region has the DNA TGTGCCAGCAGCTTAGGAGGGGGGAACACTGAAGCTTTCTTT. Its protein product is CASSLGGGNTEAFF.

This clone was detected a few times. The V call is TRBV7-8, the J call TRBJ2-3; a weak D match, TRBD2 (5 bases). The ends were cut back, 5 bases at V and 1 base at J, with 19 bases in the middle. The CDR3 totals 17 residues. The germline V gene has CDR1 SGHVS and CDR2 FQNEAQ. CDR3 bases: TGTGCCAGCAGCCTTATTATTAGAGGGAGTGGCACAGATACGCAGTATTTT. Amino acid sequence: CASSLIIRGSGTDTQYF.

The chain carries TRBV20-1 and TRBJ2-1; D call uncertain. V lost 6 bases, J lost 2 bases, and 2 bases lay in between. The germline V gene encodes CDR1 DFQATT and CDR2 SNEGSKA (reference sequence). The CDR3 loop spans 10 amino acids. The CDR3 DNA is TGCAGTGCCACCTACAATGAGCAGTTCTTC. It is translated as CSATYNEQFF.

This clone was seen once. J is TRBJ2-4 and V is TRBV25-1, with TRBD1 matching over 9 bases. The germline V gene has CDR1 MGHDK and CDR2 SYGVNS. The CDR3 contains 12 residues. J was trimmed by 6 bases and V by 8 bases; bases with no gene match: 2. In nucleotides, the CDR3 is TGTGCCAGCTGGGGACAGGGAAACATTCAGTACTTC. This encodes CASWGQGNIQYF. The full variable domain, rest sourced from reference TRBV25-1 and TRBJ2-4, is EADIYQTPRYLVIGTGKKITLECSQTMGHDKMYWYQQDPGMELHLIHYSYGVNSTEKGDLSSESTVSRIRTEHFPLTLESARPSHTSQYLCASWGQGNIQYFGAGTRLSVL.

The chain employs TRBV5-1 and TRBJ2-2, with 10 bases lining up with TRBD1. CDR1 is SGHRS and CDR2 is YFSETQ in the germline V gene. The J segment lost 6 bases and the V segment lost 1 base, leaving 6 bases of the junction unmatched. The CDR3 spans 16 residues. This CDR3 is CASSLTPGQGSGELFF. CDR3 bases: TGCGCCAGCAGCTTGACCCCGGGACAGGGGTCCGGGGAGCTGTTTTTT.

The CDR3 DNA sequence: TGCGCCAGCAGCCAACCCTCACAGAACACTGAAGCTTTCTTT. Translated, it gives CASSQPSQNTEAFF. This chain connects TRBV5-1 to TRBJ1-1; D gene uncertain. Germline V lookup: CDR1 SGHRS, CDR2 YFSETQ. This CDR3 comprises 14 residues. The V end lost 4 bases, the J end lost 1 base, and 11 bases lay between the germline ends.

This rearrangement joins TRBV7-9 to TRBJ2-1; 8 nucleotides match TRBD2. Germline V lookup: CDR1 SEHNR, CDR2 FQNEAQ (reference sequence). The CDR3 totals 18 residues. J was trimmed by 0 bases and V by 5 bases; bases with no gene match: 12. Written as DNA, the CDR3 is TGTGCCAGCAGCCCTGCGGCTAGCGGGCGAGGCTCCTACAATGAGCAGTTCTTC. This encodes CASSPAASGRGSYNEQFF.

The CDR3 DNA sequence: TGCGCCACCTCCATAACTCGGGACATCGAGACCCAGTACTTC. It codes for CATSITRDIETQYF. The rearrangement links TRBV10-1 to TRBJ2-5; a weak D match, TRBD1 (6 bases). Deletions cut 10 bases from V and 5 bases from J, with 20 bases between. Germline V gene lookup returns CDR1 WNHNN and CDR2 SYGVQD (reference sequence). The CDR3 length is 14 residues.

The chain has TRBV5-4 and TRBJ1-2, with D perhaps TRBD1 (5 bases). Deletions cut 6 bases from V and 8 bases from J, with 20 bases between. Germline loops: CDR1 SGHNT, CDR2 YYREEE (reference sequence). The CDR3 contains 14 residues. The CDR3 DNA reads TGTGCCAGCACTGGGGCCGGAGAGAGATGGGGCTACACCTTC. This gives the protein CASTGAGERWGYTF. The variable domain in full, with the rest retrieved from reference TRBV5-4 and TRBJ1-2, is ETGVTQSPTHLIKTRGQQVTLRCSSQSGHNTVSWYQQALGQGPQFIFQYYREEENGRGNFPPRFSGLQFPNYSSELNVNALELDDSALYLCASTGAGERWGYTFGSGTRLTVV.